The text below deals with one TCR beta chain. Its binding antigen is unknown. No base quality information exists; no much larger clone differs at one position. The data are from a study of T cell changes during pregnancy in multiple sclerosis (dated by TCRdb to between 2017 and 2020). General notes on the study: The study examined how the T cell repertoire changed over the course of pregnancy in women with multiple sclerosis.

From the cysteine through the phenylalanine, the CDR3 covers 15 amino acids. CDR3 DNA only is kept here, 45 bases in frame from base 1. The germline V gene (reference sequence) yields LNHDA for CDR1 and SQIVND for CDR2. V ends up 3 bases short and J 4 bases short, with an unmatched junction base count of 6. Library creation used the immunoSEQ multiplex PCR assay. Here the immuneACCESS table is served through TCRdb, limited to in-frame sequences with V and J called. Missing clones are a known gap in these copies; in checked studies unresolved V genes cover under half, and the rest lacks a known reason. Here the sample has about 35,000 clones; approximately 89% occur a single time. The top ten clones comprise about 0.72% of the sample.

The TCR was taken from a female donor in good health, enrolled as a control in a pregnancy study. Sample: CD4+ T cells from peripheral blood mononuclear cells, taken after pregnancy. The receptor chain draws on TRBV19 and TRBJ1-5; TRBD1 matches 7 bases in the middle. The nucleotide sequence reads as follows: TGTGCCAGTAGTATCACGCAGGGGGATAATCAGCCCCAGCATTTT. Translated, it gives CASSITQGDNQPQHF. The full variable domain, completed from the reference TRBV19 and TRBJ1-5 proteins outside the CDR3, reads DGGITQSPKYLFRKEGQNVTLSCEQNLNHDAMYWYRQDPGQGLRLIYYSQIVNDFQKGDIAEGYSVSREKKESFPLTVTSAQKNPTAFYLCASSITQGDNQPQHFGDGTRLSIL.